The clone carrying this TCR beta chain was observed a handful of times. Antigen unknown. V dropped 6 bases and J dropped 3 bases, with 12 bases sitting between them. The germline CDR1 and CDR2 sequences are LGHDT and YNNKEL (reference sequence). The CDR3 totals 14 residues. The sample belongs to a study of identical twins. Notes on the study in general: Whereas memory repertoires showed no such difference, abundant cord blood beta clonotypes carried fewer insertions.

MiXCR was run by TCRdb on the 5' RACE reads, yielding one entry per CDR3 protein. The data contain about 530,000 distinct CDR3 sequences, 20% to 25% of them singletons. This same sample was also taken into another study, of yellow fever vaccine responses in identical twins.

The genes are TRBV3-1 and TRBJ2-1; a possible D gene is TRBD2 (7 bases). This clonotype originated in a woman between 18 and 29 years old in good health. The specimen was CD4+ T cells sorted from blood. The chain's CDR3 is CASSGGARYNEQFF. CDR3 in DNA: TGTGCCAGCAGTGGGGGGGCTCGCTACAATGAGCAGTTCTTC.